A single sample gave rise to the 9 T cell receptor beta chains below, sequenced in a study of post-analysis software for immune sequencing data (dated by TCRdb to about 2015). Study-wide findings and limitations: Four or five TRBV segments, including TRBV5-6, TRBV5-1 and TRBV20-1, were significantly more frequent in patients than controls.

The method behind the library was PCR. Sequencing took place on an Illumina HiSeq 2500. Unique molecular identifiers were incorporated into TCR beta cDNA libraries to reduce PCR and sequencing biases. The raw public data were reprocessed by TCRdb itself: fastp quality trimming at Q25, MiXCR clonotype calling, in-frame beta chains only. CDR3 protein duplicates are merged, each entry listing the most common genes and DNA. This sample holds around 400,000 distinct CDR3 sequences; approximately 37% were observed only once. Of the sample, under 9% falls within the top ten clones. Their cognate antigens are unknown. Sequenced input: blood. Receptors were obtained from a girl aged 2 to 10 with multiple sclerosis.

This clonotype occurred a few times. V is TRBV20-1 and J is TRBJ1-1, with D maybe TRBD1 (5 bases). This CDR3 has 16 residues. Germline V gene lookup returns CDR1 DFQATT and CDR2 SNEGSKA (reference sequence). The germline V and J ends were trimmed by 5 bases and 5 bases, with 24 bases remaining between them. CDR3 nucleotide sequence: TGCAGTGCTCCGACGCCCGGTAGGGGCGGTATGACTGAAGCTTTCTTT. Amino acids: CSAPTPGRGGMTEAFF.

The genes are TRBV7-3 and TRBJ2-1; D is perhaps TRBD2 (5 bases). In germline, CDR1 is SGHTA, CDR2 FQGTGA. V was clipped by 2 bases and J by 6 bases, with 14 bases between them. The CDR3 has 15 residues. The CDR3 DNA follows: TGTGCCAGCAGCTTATTGTCTAGCTTCTCCAATGAGCAGTTCTTC. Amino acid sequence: CASSLLSSFSNEQFF.

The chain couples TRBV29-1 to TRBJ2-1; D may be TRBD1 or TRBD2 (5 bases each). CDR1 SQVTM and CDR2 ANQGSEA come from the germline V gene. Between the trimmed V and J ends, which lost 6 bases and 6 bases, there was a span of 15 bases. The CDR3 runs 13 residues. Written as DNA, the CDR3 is TGCAGCGTCGAGGGACGTCTCTCCAATGAGCAGTTCTTC. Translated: CSVEGRLSNEQFF.

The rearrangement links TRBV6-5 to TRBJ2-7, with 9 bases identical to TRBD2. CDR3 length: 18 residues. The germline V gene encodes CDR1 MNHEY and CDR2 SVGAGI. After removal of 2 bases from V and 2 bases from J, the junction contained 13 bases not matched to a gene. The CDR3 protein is CASSYGVSLAGNAYEQYF. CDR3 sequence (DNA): TGTGCCAGCAGTTACGGAGTTTCGCTAGCGGGAAATGCCTACGAGCAGTACTTC.

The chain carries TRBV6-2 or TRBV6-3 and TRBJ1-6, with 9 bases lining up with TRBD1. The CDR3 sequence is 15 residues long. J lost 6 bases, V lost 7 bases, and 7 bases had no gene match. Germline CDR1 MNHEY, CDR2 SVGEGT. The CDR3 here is CASNPDRGGNSPLHF. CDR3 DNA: TGTGCCAGCAACCCGGACAGGGGTGGTAATTCACCCCTCCACTTT.

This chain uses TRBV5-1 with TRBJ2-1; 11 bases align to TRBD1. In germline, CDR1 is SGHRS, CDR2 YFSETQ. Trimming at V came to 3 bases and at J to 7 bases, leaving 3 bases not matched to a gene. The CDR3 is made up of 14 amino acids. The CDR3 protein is CASSWGQGVNEQFF. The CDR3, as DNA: TGCGCCAGCAGCTGGGGACAGGGGGTTAATGAGCAGTTCTTC.

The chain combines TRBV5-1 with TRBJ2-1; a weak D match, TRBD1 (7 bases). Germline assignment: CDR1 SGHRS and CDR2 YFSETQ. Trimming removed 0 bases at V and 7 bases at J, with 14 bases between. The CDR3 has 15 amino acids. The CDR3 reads CASSLAAGGTNEQFF. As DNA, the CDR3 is TGCGCCAGCAGCTTGGCGGCAGGGGGGACGAATGAGCAGTTCTTC.

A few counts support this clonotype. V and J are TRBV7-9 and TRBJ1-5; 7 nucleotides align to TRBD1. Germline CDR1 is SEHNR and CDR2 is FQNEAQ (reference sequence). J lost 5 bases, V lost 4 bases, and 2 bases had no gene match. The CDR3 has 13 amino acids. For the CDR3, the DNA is TGTGCCAGCAGCTCTACAGGGGATCAGCCCCAGCATTTT. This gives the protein CASSSTGDQPQHF.

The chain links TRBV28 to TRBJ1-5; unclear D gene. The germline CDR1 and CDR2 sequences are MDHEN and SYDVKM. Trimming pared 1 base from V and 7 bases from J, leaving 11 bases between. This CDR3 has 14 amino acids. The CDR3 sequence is CASSLYSGWQPQHF. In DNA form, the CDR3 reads TGTGCCAGCAGTTTATACTCAGGATGGCAGCCCCAGCATTTT.